This entry lists 4 T cell receptor beta chains sequenced from one sample in a study of vaccination effects on CD4 cells after COVID-19. No antigen has been assigned to these receptors. Method: immunoSEQ multiplex PCR; TCRdb's copy keeps in-frame clones and lacks some. The table has about 81,000 clones, over 75% seen once; the top ten hold around 1%. Viral peptide pools were used in the ViraFEST assay to expand antigen-specific CD4+ T cells, and sequencing came afterward. Following a 10-day culture, CD4+ T cells were purified. All participants had two doses of either the BNT162b2 or mRNA-1273 vaccine. Sequencing used CD4+ T cells from PBMCs cultured with HCoV-OC43 spike peptides, obtained after COVID-19 vaccination. Documented subset: HCoV-OC43 spike overlapping peptide pool stimulation. The receptors were gathered from a human donor who received a COVID-19 vaccine.

The chain carries TRBV2 and TRBJ1-2; D perhaps matches TRBD1 (5 bases). There are 15 residues in the CDR3. CDR1 SNHLY and CDR2 FYNNEI come from the germline V gene. The ends were cut back, 9 bases at V and 5 bases at J, with 22 bases in the middle. CDR3: CASHSRGEMGYGYTF. CDR3 nucleotide sequence: TGTGCCAGTCACTCGCGGGGGGAAATGGGGTATGGCTACACCTTC.

The CDR3, as DNA: TGTGCCAGCACCGGGACTAGGGGTTCACCCCTCCACTTT. The encoded protein is CASTGTRGSPLHF. The chain has TRBV6-5 and TRBJ1-6; maybe TRBD1 (5 bases). CDR1 and CDR2 from the germline V gene are MNHEY and SVGAGI. V lost 7 bases and J 9 bases, leaving 13 bases between the germline ends. The CDR3 spans 13 residues.

This clone was seen just once. V gene TRBV6-4 combines with J gene TRBJ1-5, with no clear D. Germline V gene lookup returns CDR1 MRHNA and CDR2 SNTAGT. The CDR3 contains 13 residues. V lost 2 bases, J lost 6 bases, and 8 bases lay in between. In DNA, the CDR3 is TGTGCCAGCAGTGACGAGCGGGGTCAGCCCCAGCATTTT. Residues: CASSDERGQPQHF.

The V and J genes are TRBV3-1 (or the pseudogene TRBV3-2) and TRBJ1-2, with a weak D call TRBD1 (5 bases). The CDR3 extends over 13 amino acids. Trimming left V 1 base short and J 2 bases short, with 5 bases between. Germline V CDR1 and CDR2: LGHDT, YNNKEL (reference sequence). The CDR3 reads CASSQGGNYGYTF. CDR3 nucleotide sequence: TGTGCCAGCAGCCAAGGGGGGAACTATGGCTACACCTTC.